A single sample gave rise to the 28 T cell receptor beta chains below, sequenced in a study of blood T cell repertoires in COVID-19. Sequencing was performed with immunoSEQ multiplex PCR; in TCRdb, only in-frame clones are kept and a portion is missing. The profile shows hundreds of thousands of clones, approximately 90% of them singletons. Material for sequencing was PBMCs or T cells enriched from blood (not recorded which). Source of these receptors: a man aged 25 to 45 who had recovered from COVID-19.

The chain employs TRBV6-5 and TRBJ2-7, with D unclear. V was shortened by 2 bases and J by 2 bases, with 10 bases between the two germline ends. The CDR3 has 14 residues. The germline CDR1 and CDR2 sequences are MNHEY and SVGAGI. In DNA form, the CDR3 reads TGTGCCAGCAGTTACCAGCGAGAACCCTACGAGCAGTACTTC. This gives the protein CASSYQREPYEQYF.

CDR3 in amino acids: CAISGSGGTHSNQPQHF. For the CDR3, the DNA is TGTGCCATCAGTGGATCAGGGGGAACCCATAGCAATCAGCCCCAGCATTTT. This rearrangement joins TRBV10-3 to TRBJ1-5, with 7 nucleotides matching TRBD1. V trimming: 4 bases; J trimming: 0 bases; junction bases outside the gene matches: 9. CDR1 ENHRY and CDR2 SYGVKD come from the germline V gene. CDR3 length: 17 residues.

The CDR3 is CASSLDRFNQPQHF. CDR3 nucleotide sequence: TGCGCCAGCAGCCTAGACAGGTTTAATCAGCCCCAGCATTTT. The chain recombines TRBV5-1 with TRBJ1-5, with D possibly matching TRBD1 (6 bases). V was trimmed by 4 bases and J by 4 bases, leaving 12 bases between them. This CDR3 has 14 amino acids. Germline V gene data show CDR1 as SGHRS and CDR2 as YFSETQ.

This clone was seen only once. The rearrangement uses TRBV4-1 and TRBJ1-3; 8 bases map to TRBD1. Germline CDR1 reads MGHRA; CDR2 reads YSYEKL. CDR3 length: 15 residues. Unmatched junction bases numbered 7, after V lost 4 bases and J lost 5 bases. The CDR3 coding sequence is TGCGCCAGCAGCCCAGGGACAGGTTTTCGAAACACCATATATTTT. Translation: CASSPGTGFRNTIYF.

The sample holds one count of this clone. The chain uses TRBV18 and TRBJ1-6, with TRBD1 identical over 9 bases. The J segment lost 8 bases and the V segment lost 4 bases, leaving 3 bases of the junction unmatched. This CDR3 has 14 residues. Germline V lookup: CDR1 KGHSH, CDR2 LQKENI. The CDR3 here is CASSLRTGDSPLHF. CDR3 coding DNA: TGTGCCAGCTCACTCAGGACAGGGGATTCACCCCTCCACTTT.

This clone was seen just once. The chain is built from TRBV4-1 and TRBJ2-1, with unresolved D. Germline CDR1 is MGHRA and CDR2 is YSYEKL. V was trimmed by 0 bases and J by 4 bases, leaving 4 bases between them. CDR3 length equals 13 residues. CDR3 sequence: CASSQDPYNEQFF. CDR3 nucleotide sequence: TGCGCCAGCAGCCAAGACCCGTACAATGAGCAGTTCTTC.

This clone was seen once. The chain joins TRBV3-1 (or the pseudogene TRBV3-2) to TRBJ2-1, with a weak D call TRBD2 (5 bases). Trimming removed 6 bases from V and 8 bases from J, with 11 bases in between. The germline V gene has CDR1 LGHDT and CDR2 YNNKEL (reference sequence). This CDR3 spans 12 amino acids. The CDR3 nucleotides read TGTGCCAGCAGTCCCTCGGGGTATGAGCAGTTCTTC. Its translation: CASSPSGYEQFF.

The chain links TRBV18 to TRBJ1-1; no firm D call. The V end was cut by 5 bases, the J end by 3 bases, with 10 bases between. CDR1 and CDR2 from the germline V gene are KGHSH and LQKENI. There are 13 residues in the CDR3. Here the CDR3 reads CASSGTRDTEAFF. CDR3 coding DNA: TGTGCCAGCTCAGGAACCCGGGACACTGAAGCTTTCTTT.

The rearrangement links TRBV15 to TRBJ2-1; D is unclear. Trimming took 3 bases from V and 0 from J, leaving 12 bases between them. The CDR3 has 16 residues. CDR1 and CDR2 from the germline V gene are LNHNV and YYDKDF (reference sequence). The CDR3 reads CATSSRRQSSYNEQFF. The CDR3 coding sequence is TGTGCCACCAGCAGCCGCAGGCAGAGCTCCTACAATGAGCAGTTCTTC.

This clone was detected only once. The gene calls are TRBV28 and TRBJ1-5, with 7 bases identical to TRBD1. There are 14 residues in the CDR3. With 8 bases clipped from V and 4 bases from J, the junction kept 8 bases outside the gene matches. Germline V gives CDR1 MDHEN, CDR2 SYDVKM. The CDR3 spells CASVTGTANQPQHF. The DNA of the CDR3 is TGTGCCAGCGTAACAGGGACAGCTAATCAGCCCCAGCATTTT.

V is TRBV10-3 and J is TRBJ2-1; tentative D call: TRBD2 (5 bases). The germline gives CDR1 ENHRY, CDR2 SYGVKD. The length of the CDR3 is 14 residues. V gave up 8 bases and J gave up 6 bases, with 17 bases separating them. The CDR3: CAIEPTPGGNEQFF. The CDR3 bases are TGTGCCATCGAACCCACCCCCGGAGGCAATGAGCAGTTCTTC.

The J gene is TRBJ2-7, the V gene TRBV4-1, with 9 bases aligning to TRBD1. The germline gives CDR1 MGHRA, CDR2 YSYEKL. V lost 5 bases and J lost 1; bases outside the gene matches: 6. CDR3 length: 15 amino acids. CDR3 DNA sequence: TGCGCCAGCAGCAGACCGGGACAGGGATCCTACGAGCAGTACTTC. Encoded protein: CASSRPGQGSYEQYF.

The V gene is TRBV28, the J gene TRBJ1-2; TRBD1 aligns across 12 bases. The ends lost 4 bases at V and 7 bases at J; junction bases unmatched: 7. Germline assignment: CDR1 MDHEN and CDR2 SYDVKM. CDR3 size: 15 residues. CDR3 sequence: CASSSPGQGAPGYTF. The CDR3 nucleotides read TGTGCCAGCAGTTCACCGGGACAGGGGGCGCCTGGCTACACCTTC.

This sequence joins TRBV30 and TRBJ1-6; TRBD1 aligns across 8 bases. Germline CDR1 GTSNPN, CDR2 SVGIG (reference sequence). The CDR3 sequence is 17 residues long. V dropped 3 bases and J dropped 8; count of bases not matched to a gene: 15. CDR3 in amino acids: CAWSRDRTGLRDSPLHF. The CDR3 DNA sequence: TGTGCCTGGAGCCGCGATAGGACAGGGCTCAGGGATTCACCCCTCCACTTT.

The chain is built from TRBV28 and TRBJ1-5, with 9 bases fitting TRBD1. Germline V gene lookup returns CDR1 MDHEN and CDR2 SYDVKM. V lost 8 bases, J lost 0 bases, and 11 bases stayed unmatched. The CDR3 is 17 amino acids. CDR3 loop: CASGTGQGLYSNQPQHF. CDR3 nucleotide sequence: TGTGCCAGCGGAACGGGACAGGGCCTCTATAGCAATCAGCCCCAGCATTTT.

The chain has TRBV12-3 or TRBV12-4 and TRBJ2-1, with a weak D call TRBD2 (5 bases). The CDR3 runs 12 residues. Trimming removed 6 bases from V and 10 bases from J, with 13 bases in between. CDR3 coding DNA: TGTGCCAGCAGGTCGGAAGGCGGGGAGCAGTTCTTC. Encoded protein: CASRSEGGEQFF.

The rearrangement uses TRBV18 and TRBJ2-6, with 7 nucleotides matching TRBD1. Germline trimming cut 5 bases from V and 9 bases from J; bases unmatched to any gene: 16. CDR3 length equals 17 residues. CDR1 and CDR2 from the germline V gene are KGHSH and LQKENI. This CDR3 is CASSDGTALDEGNVLTF. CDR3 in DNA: TGTGCCAGCTCAGACGGGACAGCCCTTGATGAGGGCAACGTCCTGACTTTC.

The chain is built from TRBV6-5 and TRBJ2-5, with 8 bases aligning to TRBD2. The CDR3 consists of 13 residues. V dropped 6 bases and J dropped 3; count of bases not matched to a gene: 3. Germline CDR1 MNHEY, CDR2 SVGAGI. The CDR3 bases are TGTGCCAGCAGGAGAGCGGGAGAAGAGACCCAGTACTTC. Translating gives CASRRAGEETQYF.

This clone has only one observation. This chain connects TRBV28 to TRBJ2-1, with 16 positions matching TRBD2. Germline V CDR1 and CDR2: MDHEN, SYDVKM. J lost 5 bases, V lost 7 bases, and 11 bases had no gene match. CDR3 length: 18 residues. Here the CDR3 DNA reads TGTGCCAGCAAGACCCCGGGACTAGCGGGAGGGCGGGACAATGAGCAGTTCTTC. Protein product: CASKTPGLAGGRDNEQFF. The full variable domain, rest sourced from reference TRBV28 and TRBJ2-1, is DVKVTQSSRYLVKRTGEKVFLECVQDMDHENMFWYRQDPGLGLRLIYFSYDVKMKEKGDIPEGYSVSREKKERFSLILESASTNQTSMYLCASKTPGLAGGRDNEQFFGPGTRLTVL.

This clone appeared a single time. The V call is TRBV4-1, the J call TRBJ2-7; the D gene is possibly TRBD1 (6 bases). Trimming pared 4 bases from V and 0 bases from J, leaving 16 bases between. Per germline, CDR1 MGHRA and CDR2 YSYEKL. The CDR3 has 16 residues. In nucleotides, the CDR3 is TGCGCCAGCAGCCTAGTACAGGGCCTAAGCTCCTACGAGCAGTACTTC. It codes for CASSLVQGLSSYEQYF.

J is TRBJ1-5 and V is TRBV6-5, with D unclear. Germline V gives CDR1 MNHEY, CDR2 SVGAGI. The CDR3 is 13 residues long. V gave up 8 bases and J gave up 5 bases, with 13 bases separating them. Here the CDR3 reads CASGVRWDQPQHF. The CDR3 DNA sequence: TGTGCCAGCGGAGTCAGATGGGATCAGCCCCAGCATTTT.

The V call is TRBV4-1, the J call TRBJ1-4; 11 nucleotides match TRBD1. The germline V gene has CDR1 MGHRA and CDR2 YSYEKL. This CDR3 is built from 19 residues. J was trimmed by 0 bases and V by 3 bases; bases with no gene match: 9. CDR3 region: CASSHPGTGGSPTNEKLFF. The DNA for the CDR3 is TGCGCCAGCAGCCACCCCGGGACAGGGGGATCTCCAACTAATGAAAAACTGTTTTTT.

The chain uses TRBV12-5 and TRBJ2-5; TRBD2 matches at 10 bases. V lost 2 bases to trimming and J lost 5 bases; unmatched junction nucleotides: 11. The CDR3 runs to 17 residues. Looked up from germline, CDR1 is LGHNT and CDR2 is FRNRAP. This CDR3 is CASGLPQAGGPRETQYF. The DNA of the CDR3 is TGTGCTAGTGGTTTGCCTCAAGCGGGAGGGCCTAGGGAGACCCAGTACTTC.

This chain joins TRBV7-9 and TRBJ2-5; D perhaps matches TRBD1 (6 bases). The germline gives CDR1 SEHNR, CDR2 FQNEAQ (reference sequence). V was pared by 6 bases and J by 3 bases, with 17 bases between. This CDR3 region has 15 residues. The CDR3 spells CASSITGTREETQYF. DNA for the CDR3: TGTGCCAGCAGTATTACCGGGACACGGGAAGAGACCCAGTACTTC.

The CDR3 protein is CASSVGLAVDVADTQYF. As DNA, the CDR3 is TGCGCCAGCAGTGTTGGCCTAGCGGTCGATGTGGCGGATACGCAGTATTTT. The genes are TRBV10-2 and TRBJ2-3; 7 nucleotides align to TRBD2. J gave up 6 bases and V 4 bases, and 16 bases lay outside the gene matches. The length of the CDR3 is 17 residues. Germline V gene lookup returns CDR1 WSHSY and CDR2 SAAADI.

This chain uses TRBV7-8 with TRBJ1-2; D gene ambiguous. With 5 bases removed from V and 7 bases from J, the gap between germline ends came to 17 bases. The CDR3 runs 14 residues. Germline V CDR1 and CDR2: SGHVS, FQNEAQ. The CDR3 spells CASSLTDLLGGYTF. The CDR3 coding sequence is TGTGCCAGCAGCCTAACTGATCTTCTCGGTGGCTACACCTTC.

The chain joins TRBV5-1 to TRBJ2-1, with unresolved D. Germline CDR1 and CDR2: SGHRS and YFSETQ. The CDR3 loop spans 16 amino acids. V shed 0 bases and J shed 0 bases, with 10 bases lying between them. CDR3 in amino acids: CASSLVTFSSYNEQFF. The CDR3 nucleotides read TGCGCCAGCAGCTTGGTTACCTTTAGCTCCTACAATGAGCAGTTCTTC.

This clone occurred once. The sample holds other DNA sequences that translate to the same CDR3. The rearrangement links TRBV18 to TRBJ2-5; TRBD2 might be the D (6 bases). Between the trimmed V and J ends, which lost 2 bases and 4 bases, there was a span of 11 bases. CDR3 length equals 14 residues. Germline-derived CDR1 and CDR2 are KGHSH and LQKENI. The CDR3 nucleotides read TGTGCCAGCTCACCAGGGACTGGGAGAGAGACCCAGTACTTC. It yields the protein CASSPGTGRETQYF.